These 26 T cell receptor beta chains were sequenced from one sample in a study of cytomegalovirus exposure and HLA in healthy donors. Sequencing was performed with immunoSEQ multiplex PCR; in TCRdb, only in-frame clones are kept and a portion is missing. The table shows approximately 210,000 clones, with almost 90% occurring only once. The sample taken for sequencing was PBMCs. The source is a young woman in good health and CMV-seronegative.

J is TRBJ2-4 and V is TRBV27; TRBD1 aligns across 8 bases. Germline V gene lookup returns CDR1 MNHEY and CDR2 SMNVEV (reference sequence). Trimming cost V 4 bases and J 3 bases; bases outside gene matches: 5. The CDR3 loop spans 15 amino acids. Here the CDR3 DNA reads TGTGCCAGCAGTTCCTTCGACAGGGGCAAAAACATTCAGTACTTC. Amino acids: CASSSFDRGKNIQYF.

The V call is TRBV5-1, the J call TRBJ1-2; 9 bases map to TRBD1. Germline values: CDR1 SGHRS, CDR2 YFSETQ. With V trimmed by 3 bases and J by 6 bases, 9 bases remained unmatched. The CDR3 covers 15 residues. CDR3 coding DNA: TGCGCCAGCAGCTCCCCGGGACAGGGTGTACATGGCTACACCTTC. It specifies CASSSPGQGVHGYTF.

This sequence joins TRBV2 and TRBJ2-7; D is possibly TRBD2 (6 bases). Germline values: CDR1 SNHLY, CDR2 FYNNEI. Trimming stripped 7 bases from V and 6 bases from J, with 16 bases between. The CDR3 consists of 13 residues. In DNA form, the CDR3 reads TGTGCCAGCAAAGTGGGAGGACGAGGCGAGCAGTACTTC. It is translated as CASKVGGRGEQYF.

There are a few counts of this clone. The chain is built from TRBV5-1 and TRBJ1-3; 11 bases map to TRBD1. This CDR3 spans 17 amino acids. Germline values: CDR1 SGHRS, CDR2 YFSETQ. J gave up 4 bases and V 4 bases, and 10 bases lay outside the gene matches. CDR3 bases: TGCGCCAGCAGCCTACGGACAGGGGGCGCGGTAGGAAACACCATATATTTT. It codes for CASSLRTGGAVGNTIYF. Based on the CDR3 plus reference TRBV5-1 and TRBJ1-3, the full variable domain is KAGVTQTPRYLIKTRGQQVTLSCSPISGHRSVSWYQQTPGQGLQFLFEYFSETQRNKGNFPGRFSGRQFSNSRSEMNVSTLELGDSALYLCASSLRTGGAVGNTIYFGEGSWLTVV.

Written as DNA, the CDR3 is TGTGCCAGCAGGCTACAGGGTGCCTATGGCTACACCTTC. Translating it yields CASRLQGAYGYTF. V usage is TRBV6-5 and J usage is TRBJ1-2, with D possibly matching TRBD1 (6 bases). This CDR3 is 13 amino acids long. Germline lookup yields CDR1 MNHEY and CDR2 SVGAGI. Trimming stripped 6 bases from V and 4 bases from J, with 12 bases between.

About this clone: The same CDR3 can be traced to other DNA sequences in this sample. This chain uses TRBV10-3 with TRBJ1-2; TRBD1 agrees at 8 bases. The CDR3 runs to 12 residues. Germline lookup yields CDR1 ENHRY and CDR2 SYGVKD. The trim removed 6 bases at V and 6 bases at J, leaving 3 bases unmatched. CDR3 region: CAISGTGDGYTF. CDR3 in DNA: TGTGCCATCAGCGGGACAGGCGATGGCTACACCTTC.

The chain carries TRBV30 and TRBJ1-3; the D is unclear. This CDR3 contains 14 residues. V lost 1 base to trimming and J lost 0 bases, with 7 bases between them. Germline-derived CDR1 and CDR2 are GTSNPN and SVGIG (reference sequence). CDR3 bases: TGTGCCTGGAGTGATGGCTCCTCTGGAAACACCATATATTTT. It specifies CAWSDGSSGNTIYF.

This chain uses TRBV2 with TRBJ2-1; 9 nucleotides line up with TRBD2. CDR3 size: 15 residues. Germline CDR1 reads SNHLY; CDR2 reads FYNNEI. The J segment lost 3 bases and the V segment lost 11 bases, leaving 11 bases of the junction unmatched. The CDR3 spells CADRLAETIYNEQFF. In nucleotides, the CDR3 is TGTGCCGACAGACTAGCGGAAACAATCTACAATGAGCAGTTCTTC.

The table lists this clone with many counts. The V gene is TRBV19, the J gene TRBJ2-1; maybe TRBD2 (8 bases). Germline V gene sequence: CDR1 LNHDA, CDR2 SQIVND (reference sequence). The length of the CDR3 is 15 residues. V was trimmed by 4 bases and J by 4 bases, leaving 14 bases between them. The DNA for the CDR3 is TGTGCCAGTAGTAAGGGACAGCGGGGGTACAATGAGCAGTTCTTC. This gives the protein CASSKGQRGYNEQFF.

The chain is built from TRBV7-6 and TRBJ2-1; 8 nucleotides line up with TRBD1. With 5 bases clipped from V and 0 bases from J, the junction kept 3 bases outside the gene matches. Germline loops: CDR1 SGHVS, CDR2 FNYEAQ. The CDR3 has 15 amino acids. The CDR3 reads CASSVTGGSYNEQFF. CDR3 bases: TGTGCCAGCAGCGTTACAGGGGGCTCCTACAATGAGCAGTTCTTC.

This chain uses TRBV5-1 with TRBJ2-5, with D possibly being TRBD1 (5 bases). This CDR3 spans 13 amino acids. The V gene's germline CDR1 is SGHRS and CDR2 YFSETQ. The germline V and J ends were trimmed by 0 bases and 5 bases, with 8 bases remaining between them. CDR3 residues: CASSLEGIETQYF. Written as DNA, the CDR3 is TGCGCCAGCAGCTTGGAGGGGATTGAGACCCAGTACTTC.

The chain couples TRBV4-1 to TRBJ1-2, with 9 bases that match TRBD1. CDR1 is MGHRA, CDR2 YSYEKL, per germline. After removal of 6 bases from V and 3 bases from J, the junction contained 2 bases not matched to a gene. The CDR3 spans 13 residues. In DNA, the CDR3 is TGCGCCAGCAGTCGGGACAGGGACTATGGCTACACCTTC. It yields the protein CASSRDRDYGYTF.

This CDR3 reads CASSHTSRTEAFF. CDR3 bases: TGTGCCAGCAGCCACACGTCCCGAACTGAAGCTTTCTTT. The rearrangement links TRBV6-5 to TRBJ1-1; D not certain. Trimming left V 6 bases short and J 5 bases short, with 13 bases between. The CDR3 covers 13 residues. Germline-derived CDR1 and CDR2 are MNHEY and SVGAGI.

This clone showed up just a few times. J is TRBJ1-2 and V is TRBV4-1; D is perhaps TRBD1 (6 bases). V gave up 4 bases and J gave up 6 bases, with 12 bases separating them. The CDR3 extends over 13 amino acids. CDR1 MGHRA and CDR2 YSYEKL come from the germline V gene. The CDR3 loop reads CASSLPGQDGYTF. The DNA for the CDR3 is TGCGCCAGCAGCCTACCGGGACAAGATGGCTACACCTTC.

The chain is built from TRBV27 and TRBJ1-4, with D unresolved. This CDR3 is built from 14 residues. Germline CDR1 reads MNHEY; CDR2 reads SMNVEV (reference sequence). Between the trimmed V and J ends, which lost 2 bases and 6 bases, there was a span of 10 bases. This CDR3 is CASSLAGSHEKLFF. CDR3 DNA: TGTGCCAGCAGTTTAGCGGGGTCCCATGAAAAACTGTTTTTT.

This chain links TRBV4-1 with TRBJ2-3; 8 nucleotides agree with TRBD2. The CDR3 runs 15 residues. V lost 8 bases to trimming and J lost 5 bases; unmatched junction nucleotides: 12. Looked up from germline, CDR1 is MGHRA and CDR2 is YSYEKL. In nucleotides, the CDR3 is TGCGCCAGCGGTCCCCTGGGACGGGAGGGAGATACGCAGTATTTT. This sequence encodes CASGPLGREGDTQYF.

Only one count was recorded for this clone. J is TRBJ2-3 and V is TRBV6-4; TRBD2 matches 10 bases. V was pared by 3 bases and J by 7 bases, with 10 bases of the junction left unmatched. CDR1 is MRHNA and CDR2 is SNTAGT in the germline V gene. There are 16 residues in the CDR3. The DNA of the CDR3 is TGTGCCAGCAGTGATGGCCCTAGCGGGAGAGTCAATACGCAGTATTTT. It translates to CASSDGPSGRVNTQYF.

The V and J genes are TRBV28 and TRBJ2-4, with TRBD1 as a possible D gene (6 bases). This CDR3 spans 15 amino acids. V shed 6 bases and J shed 8 bases, with 20 bases lying between them. In germline, CDR1 is MDHEN, CDR2 SYDVKM. CDR3 DNA: TGTGCCAGCAGCGTCGCAGGGGCGGTCAAGGACATTCAGTACTTC. Protein product: CASSVAGAVKDIQYF.

This clone has more than one count but fewer than ten. The V call is TRBV13, the J call TRBJ1-2; possibly TRBD1 for D (5 bases). V dropped 3 bases and J dropped 8 bases, with 16 bases sitting between them. This CDR3 has 14 amino acids. Germline CDR1 reads PRHDT; CDR2 reads FYEKMQ (reference sequence). CDR3 DNA: TGTGCCAGCAGCTTGGGCAGGGCTACGTCCGGCTACACCTTC. Amino acids: CASSLGRATSGYTF.

V gene TRBV19 combines with J gene TRBJ1-5; D may be TRBD1 (5 bases). Germline loops: CDR1 LNHDA, CDR2 SQIVND (reference sequence). There are 15 residues in the CDR3. V was cut by 3 bases and J by 4 bases, with 13 bases left in between. CDR3 protein: CASSIQGGSNQPQHF. DNA of the CDR3: TGTGCCAGTAGTATTCAGGGAGGGTCAAATCAGCCCCAGCATTTT.

The chain is built from TRBV28 and TRBJ1-3; the D is unclear. CDR1 is MDHEN and CDR2 is SYDVKM in the germline V gene. The V end was cut by 4 bases, the J end by 0 bases, with 4 bases between. The CDR3 runs to 13 residues. The CDR3 loop is CASSSYSGNTIYF. For the CDR3, the DNA is TGTGCCAGCAGTTCCTACTCTGGAAACACCATATATTTT.

The V call is TRBV4-3, the J call TRBJ1-2; D unclear. The germline CDR1 and CDR2 sequences are LGHNA and YSLEER. The CDR3 loop spans 14 amino acids. With 1 base removed from V and 5 bases from J, the gap between germline ends came to 11 bases. CDR3 protein: CASSQGGGKYGYTF. The DNA for the CDR3 is TGCGCCAGCAGCCAAGGTGGAGGGAAATATGGCTACACCTTC.

V usage is TRBV7-2 and J usage is TRBJ2-1, with 8 bases matching TRBD1. Unmatched junction bases numbered 10, after V lost 5 bases and J lost 10 bases. Germline V gene lookup returns CDR1 SGHTA and CDR2 FQGNSA. This CDR3 has 14 residues. The CDR3 DNA reads TGTGCCAGCAGCCCCCGGACAGGGTTGGGGGAGCAGTTCTTC. It codes for CASSPRTGLGEQFF. The full variable domain, in which reference TRBV7-2 and TRBJ2-1 provide the parts outside the CDR3, is GAGVSQSPSNKVTEKGKDVELRCDPISGHTALYWYRQSLGQGLEFLIYFQGNSAPDKSGLPSDRFSAERTGGSVSTLTIQRTQQEDSAVYLCASSPRTGLGEQFFGPGTRLTVL.

V usage is TRBV6-6 and J usage is TRBJ2-1; 13 bases are a match to TRBD2. The J segment lost 7 bases and the V segment lost 4 bases, leaving 4 bases of the junction unmatched. Germline lookup yields CDR1 MNHNY and CDR2 SVGAGI (reference sequence). The CDR3 consists of 15 residues. In nucleotides, the CDR3 is TGTGCCAGCAGTTGGGGACTAGCGGGAAAGAATGAGCAGTTCTTC. Translation: CASSWGLAGKNEQFF.

This sequence joins TRBV2 and TRBJ2-5; D is perhaps TRBD1 (6 bases). The germline V gene encodes CDR1 SNHLY and CDR2 FYNNEI. Trimming pared 6 bases from V and 3 bases from J, leaving 17 bases between. CDR3 length: 15 residues. The CDR3 DNA reads TGTGCCAGCAGCGGCCAGGGGATTTTCGAAGAGACCCAGTACTTC. It is translated as CASSGQGIFEETQYF.

The sample holds a few counts of this clone. V gene TRBV5-1 combines with J gene TRBJ1-2; unclear D gene. Trimming took 5 bases from V and 5 from J, leaving 10 bases between them. The CDR3 is 12 amino acids. The V gene's germline CDR1 is SGHRS and CDR2 YFSETQ. CDR3 in amino acids: CASSGWEYGYTF. DNA of the CDR3: TGCGCCAGCAGTGGATGGGAGTATGGCTACACCTTC.